The T cell receptor (beta chain) under discussion was sequenced for a study of blood T cell repertoires in COVID-19 (dated by TCRdb to 2020 to 2021). At the level of the whole study: Samples from collaborators originated in the United States, Italy and Spain and spanned both the acute and convalescent phases of COVID-19. The prospective study material was composed of cDNA or gDNA derived from T cells, B-cell-depleted T cells, or PBMCs. Deeply sampled blood TCRbeta repertoires from subjects exposed to, actively infected with, or recovered from COVID-19 were included in the dataset. The repertoires were released in a freely available public database intended as a resource for research on the immune response to SARS-CoV-2. Samples were obtained from the ongoing ImmuneRACE study (first 160 participants) and from roughly 1,300 subjects provided by 6 global collaborators. The sample metadata nearly always contained a de-identified subject ID, COVID-19 status, age in years and sex. HLA class I and class II types, where available, came from metadata supplied by the sample provider rather than from assay-based typing. The investigation overall reported the following: The amount of clinical and demographic metadata varied by source and participant and was provided uncurated.

The collaborating institutions used their own protocols to collect whole blood in K2EDTA tubes. Collaborator samples were shipped for TCRbeta analysis as frozen whole blood, isolated PBMCs, or DNA extracted from either sample type. TCRbeta CDR3 regions were amplified from genomic DNA by means of the immunoSEQ Assay, a bias-controlled multiplex PCR. The original pipeline was this. Nucleated cell counts per sample were estimated from amplification of reference gene primers within the assay. To quantify the absolute abundance of each unique TCRbeta CDR3 rearrangement, sequence reads were collapsed and filtered. For each sample, productive Simpson clonality was calculated by taking the square root of Simpson's diversity index across productive rearrangements. TCRdb obtained this table from immuneACCESS and retained in-frame rearrangements with V and J assigned. These tables miss some clones; where compared with another copy, unresolved V genes account for less than half of the shortfall, and the remainder is unexplained. The D gene and trimming were derived from the DNA, and the V and J assignments and clone size from that table. The sample yields 130,000 to 150,000 clones; 76% were counted once. The ten biggest clones cover around 4.4% of the sample.

Including cysteine and phenylalanine, the CDR3 has 15 amino acids. Of the read, only the CDR3 DNA is kept; its 45 bases are in frame from base 1. Here V drops 3 bases and J drops 2 bases, and the junction holds 3 bases not matched to any gene. The CDR1 and CDR2 encoded by the germline V gene are KGHSH and LQKENI. Note on this clone: The clone's antigen remains unknown. Qualities for individual bases were not recorded, and no much larger clone is one base off. The identical CDR3 is also encoded by other nucleotide sequences in the sample.

Recombination joined TRBV18 with TRBJ1-5, with 8 central nucleotides matching TRBD1. This TCR was sampled from a man aged 60 to 75 with acute or convalescent COVID-19. The specimen sequenced was peripheral blood. The sequenced DNA: TGTGCCAGCTCACCGGACAGGGTGGGCAATCAGCCCCAGCATTTT. Its protein reads: CASSPDRVGNQPQHF.